The present T cell receptor beta chain was sequenced within a study of blood T cell repertoires in COVID-19. This clone was picked up a small number of times. The CDR3 has 15 residues. V trimming: 0 bases; J trimming: 7 bases; junction bases outside the gene matches: 8. The germline gives CDR1 SGDLS, CDR2 YYNGEE. As handled by the study authors: Reference gene primers were amplified, and this amplification served to estimate nucleated cell counts. Method: immunoSEQ multiplex PCR; TCRdb's copy keeps in-frame clones and lacks some. V and J calls and clone size are copied from that table; D and trimming were computed from the DNA. Seen here are 270,000 or so clones, 81% observed once, and the top ten hold around 3%.

The chain combines TRBV9 with TRBJ2-5; 8 bases line up with TRBD1. The source is a woman aged 55 to 70 with active or convalescent COVID-19. Specimen: peripheral blood. CDR3 nucleotides: TGTGCCAGCAGCGTAGGGCAGGGGGCACGTGGGACCCAGTACTTC. Its translation is CASSVGQGARGTQYF.